The rows below give T cell receptor beta chains drawn from one sample of a study of T cell responses to AZD1222 COVID-19 vaccine. Here immunoSEQ multiplex PCR was the method, and the copy in TCRdb shows in-frame clones only, minus some. Here the sample spans about 140,000 clones, around 93% being singletons. This specimen consisted of peripheral blood, obtained on day 0 of AZD1222 vaccination. The receptors shown here come from an adult in good health. The CDR3 runs from the conserved cysteine through the conserved F or W. A D gene is named only where the DNA matches it firmly. A row's size may be missing; if present it is once, few, many or a size class.

-	TRBV14	-	TRBJ2-7	CASSNGGDGTYEQYF	TGTGCCAGCAGCAACGGCGGGGACGGCACCTACGAGCAGTACTTC
TRBD1	TRBV3-1/TRBV3-2	-	TRBJ2-6	CASSHTSPGTGGNSGANVLTF	TGTGCCAGCAGCCACACTAGCCCCGGGACAGGGGGCAACTCTGGGGCCAACGTCCTGACTTTC
TRBD1	TRBV7-2	-	TRBJ1-6	CASSSKGASPLHF	TGTGCCAGCAGCTCCAAGGGGGCTTCACCCCTCCACTTT
-	TRBV21-1	-	TRBJ1-2	CASSRGTRKGYTF	TGTGCCAGCAGCAGAGGGACGAGGAAAGGCTACACCTTC
-	TRBV5-1	-	TRBJ1-1	CASSSVGVSQVEEAFF	TGCGCCAGCAGCTCCGTGGGGGTGTCACAGGTCGAGGAAGCTTTCTTT
-	TRBV9	-	TRBJ1-6	CASSVEPTNSPLHF	TGTGCCAGCAGCGTAGAACCGACGAATTCACCCCTCCACTTT
TRBD2	TRBV28	-	TRBJ2-7	CASTGGDYEQYF	TGTGCCAGCACTGGGGGGGATTACGAGCAGTACTTC
-	TRBV6-5	-	TRBJ1-2	CASDSYGYTF	TGTGCCAGCGACAGCTATGGCTACACCTTC
-	TRBV10-3	once	TRBJ1-4	CAIRPGRDSRTLFF	TGTGCCATCAGACCCGGCCGGGACTCCCGGACACTGTTTTTT
TRBD2	TRBV7-9	-	TRBJ2-7	CASSSQLAGVYEQYF	TGTGCCAGCAGCTCCCAACTAGCGGGAGTATACGAGCAGTACTTC
-	TRBV19	-	TRBJ2-1	CASSIGGDLYEQFF	TGTGCCAGTAGTATAGGCGGGGACCTATATGAGCAGTTCTTC
TRBD2	TRBV6-5	-	TRBJ2-1	CASRPGTSGGREQFF	TGTGCCAGCAGACCGGGGACTAGCGGGGGGCGCGAGCAGTTCTTC
-	TRBV28	-	TRBJ1-1	CASNQGWKAFF	TGTGCCAGCAACCAGGGGTGGAAAGCTTTCTTT
-	TRBV6-5	-	TRBJ1-5	CASSYRQGNGNQPQHF	TGTGCCAGCAGTTACCGGCAGGGTAATGGCAATCAGCCCCAGCATTTT
TRBD2	TRBV7-3	-	TRBJ2-5	CASSLGPPSGRAQETQYF	TGTGCCAGCAGCCTCGGCCCCCCTAGCGGGAGGGCCCAAGAGACCCAGTACTTC
TRBD1	TRBV3-1/TRBV3-2	-	TRBJ2-7	CASSPSGQGAGEQYF	TGTGCCAGCAGCCCCTCGGGACAGGGGGCGGGAGAGCAGTACTTC
-	TRBV30	-	TRBJ1-1	CAWNEGLDTEAFF	TGTGCCTGGAATGAGGGGTTGGACACTGAAGCTTTCTTT
-	TRBV7-9	-	TRBJ2-7	CASSPKLGHSVYEQYF	TGTGCCAGCAGCCCTAAACTGGGACATTCTGTCTACGAGCAGTACTTC
TRBD1	TRBV18	-	TRBJ1-5	CASSRGQGYQPQHF	TGTGCCAGCTCACGGGGACAGGGCTATCAGCCCCAGCATTTT